These 30 T cell receptor beta chains originate from one sample sequenced in a study of T cells in Graves' hyperthyroidism and ophthalmopathy. Amplified regions were TCR beta CDR3 sequences from RNA transcripts. The TCR CDR3 was amplified in a first-round RT-PCR using the HTBI primer set. TCRdb itself ran the multiplex PCR reads through MiXCR, one entry per CDR3 protein. The table includes 250,000 to 350,000 distinct CDR3 sequences, over 15% detected once. Sequencing was carried out using blood. The source of these receptors is a woman in her sixties or seventies with Graves' ophthalmopathy.

This clonotype was picked up many times. This chain connects TRBV7-9 to TRBJ1-2; D is ambiguous. This CDR3 is built from 16 residues. V lost 7 bases, J lost 5 bases, and 23 bases lay in between. From germline, CDR1 is SEHNR and CDR2 FQNEAQ (reference sequence). CDR3 coding DNA: TGTGCCAGCAACCTAGTACCTGCCCGGGATATGTATGGCTACACCTTC. It yields the protein CASNLVPARDMYGYTF.

This clonotype was recorded at least ten times. This sequence joins TRBV5-6 and TRBJ2-7; D unclear. V was cut by 4 bases and J by 6 bases, with 20 bases left in between. This CDR3 comprises 15 residues. Germline CDR1 is SGHDT and CDR2 is YYEEEE. The CDR3 DNA sequence: TGTGCCAGCAGCCGGGTAGGGCCGTCCTATGTCGAGCAGTACTTC. Protein: CASSRVGPSYVEQYF.

In this sample, this clonotype turned up many times. The chain links TRBV14 to TRBJ2-2; D call uncertain. The germline gives CDR1 SGHDN, CDR2 FVKESK. The CDR3 covers 15 residues. V dropped 0 bases and J dropped 6 bases, with 11 bases sitting between them. The CDR3 loop reads CASSQDAWGAGELFF. CDR3 DNA: TGTGCCAGCAGCCAAGACGCGTGGGGTGCCGGGGAGCTGTTTTTT.

This clonotype was found many times. V and J are TRBV6-5 and TRBJ2-3; the D gene is possibly TRBD1 (5 bases). The CDR3 runs 16 residues. Deletions cut 0 bases from V and 2 bases from J, with 12 bases between. Germline lookup yields CDR1 MNHEY and CDR2 SVGAGI. In DNA form, the CDR3 reads TGTGCCAGCAGTTACTCGGGCAGGGCATTCACAGATACGCAGTATTTT. Translating gives CASSYSGRAFTDTQYF.

The table lists this clonotype with a few counts. The chain joins TRBV9 to TRBJ1-3; a weak D match, TRBD1 (5 bases). Trimming removed 2 bases at V and 0 bases at J, with 9 bases between. The CDR3 has 15 amino acids. Per the germline V gene, CDR1 is SGDLS and CDR2 is YYNGEE. The CDR3 region is CASSVEGSSGNTIYF. CDR3 nucleotides: TGTGCCAGCAGCGTGGAGGGGTCCTCTGGAAACACCATATATTTT.

The chain carries TRBV10-3 and TRBJ2-7, with 11 bases that match TRBD1. The CDR3 is 14 residues long. Losses at the gene ends were 4 bases for V and 5 bases for J; bases not matched to a gene: 4. Germline V gives CDR1 ENHRY, CDR2 SYGVKD. Here the CDR3 DNA reads TGTGCCATCAGTGGGGACAGGGGGTTGCACGAGCAGTACTTC. Translation: CAISGDRGLHEQYF.

This clonotype was counted ten times or more. The J gene is TRBJ1-2, the V gene TRBV7-2; D unclear. The V gene lost 1 base and the J gene lost 4 bases, with 7 bases spanning the gap. This CDR3 region has 13 residues. CDR1 SGHTA and CDR2 FQGNSA come from the germline V gene. The CDR3 region has the DNA TGTGCCAGCAGCTTAGAGGGAACCTATGGCTACACCTTC. It codes for CASSLEGTYGYTF. Full variable domain (rest looked up from reference TRBV7-2 and TRBJ1-2): GAGVSQSPSNKVTEKGKDVELRCDPISGHTALYWYRQSLGQGLEFLIYFQGNSAPDKSGLPSDRFSAERTGGSVSTLTIQRTQQEDSAVYLCASSLEGTYGYTFGSGTRLTVV.

Points on this clonotype: A much larger clone differs by one base, so this may be a read error. The genes are TRBV6-5 and TRBJ2-7; 11 bases align to TRBD1. CDR1 and CDR2 (germline): MNHEY, SVGAGI. The V segment lost 2 bases and the J segment 1 base; nucleotides outside the gene matches: 4. The CDR3 totals 16 residues. The CDR3 reads CASSYAGTGGSYEQYF. The CDR3 nucleotides are TGTGCCAGCAGTTACGCCGGGACAGGGGGTTCCTACGAGCAGTACTTC.

As regards this clonotype: A much larger clone lies one base from this, so it may be a read error. The J gene is TRBJ2-7, the V gene TRBV5-6; 9 bases line up with TRBD1. This CDR3 has 15 residues. CDR1 is SGHDT, CDR2 YYEEEE, per germline. CDR3 in amino acids: CTSSFVRQGAYEQYF. The CDR3 bases are TGTACCAGCAGCTTTGTAAGACAGGGGGCCTACGAGCAGTACTTC.

The chain carries TRBV20-1 and TRBJ1-5; D gene ambiguous. V was pared by 6 bases and J by 0 bases, with 15 bases between. This CDR3 is built from 15 residues. CDR1 and CDR2 (germline): DFQATT, SNEGSKA (reference sequence). The CDR3 loop is CSAERGWDSNQPQHF. CDR3 nucleotide sequence: TGCAGTGCAGAAAGAGGGTGGGATAGCAATCAGCCCCAGCATTTT.

This clonotype was recorded a few times. This chain links TRBV4-3 with TRBJ1-6; D not resolved. Deletions cut 0 bases from V and 7 bases from J, with 7 bases between. Per the germline V gene, CDR1 is LGHNA and CDR2 is YSLEER. The CDR3 runs 14 residues. CDR3 sequence: CASSQDGVNSPLHF. As DNA, the CDR3 is TGCGCCAGCAGCCAAGATGGGGTCAATTCACCCCTCCACTTT.

This chain links TRBV27 with TRBJ2-3; TRBD2 might be the D (5 bases). CDR3 length: 15 amino acids. Looked up from germline, CDR1 is MNHEY and CDR2 is SMNVEV (reference sequence). The V and J ends lost 3 bases and 2 bases respectively, with 12 bases between them. The CDR3 sequence is CASSFLAWYTDTQYF. The CDR3 DNA is TGTGCCAGCAGTTTCCTAGCCTGGTACACAGATACGCAGTATTTT.

This clonotype was counted many times. This chain joins TRBV7-2 and TRBJ2-1; 8 positions agree with TRBD2. V shed 8 bases, J shed 4 bases, and the junction held 10 bases outside the gene matches. The CDR3 totals 15 residues. Germline values: CDR1 SGHTA, CDR2 FQGNSA. CDR3 protein: CASQGGGRGYNEQFF. The CDR3 nucleotides are TGTGCCAGCCAGGGCGGGGGGCGCGGGTACAATGAGCAGTTCTTC.

A note on this clonotype: This may stem from a read error, because a much larger clone lies one nucleotide away. The V and J genes are TRBV5-1 and TRBJ2-7, with D unclear. In germline, CDR1 is SGHRS, CDR2 YFSETQ. This CDR3 spans 16 amino acids. The chain's CDR3 is CASSLVSRISSCEQYF. As DNA, the CDR3 is TGCGCCAGCAGCTTAGTGAGCAGGATCAGTTCCTGCGAGCAGTACTTC. Variable domain in full (rest from reference TRBV5-1 and TRBJ2-7): KAGVTQTPRYLIKTRGQQVTLSCSPISGHRSVSWYQQTPGQGLQFLFEYFSETQRNKGNFPGRFSGRQFSNSRSEMNVSTLELGDSALYLCASSLVSRISSCEQYFGPGTRLTVT.

The chain combines TRBV27 with TRBJ2-1; 8 bases line up with TRBD2. With 5 bases clipped from V and 5 bases from J, the junction kept 5 bases outside the gene matches. CDR3 length: 14 amino acids. Germline assignment: CDR1 MNHEY and CDR2 SMNVEV (reference sequence). The CDR3 loop is CASSPGTSHNEQFF. In DNA form, the CDR3 reads TGTGCCAGCAGTCCCGGGACTAGTCACAATGAGCAGTTCTTC.

This clonotype was counted a few times. V and J are TRBV6-2 or TRBV6-3 and TRBJ2-3, with a tentative D call TRBD1 (5 bases). Germline V CDR1 and CDR2: MNHEY, SVGEGT. There are 15 residues in the CDR3. V was trimmed by 7 bases and J by 1 base, leaving 15 bases between them. The CDR3: CASNLGHLGTDTQYF. The CDR3 DNA reads as TGTGCCAGCAACCTCGGACACCTGGGCACAGATACGCAGTATTTT.

The table lists this clonotype with a few counts. The rearrangement links TRBV5-1 to TRBJ2-5; the D gene is possibly TRBD1 (5 bases). Germline loops: CDR1 SGHRS, CDR2 YFSETQ. CDR3 length equals 16 residues. V was trimmed by 1 base and J by 1 base, leaving 14 bases between them. For the CDR3, the DNA is TGCGCCAGCAGCTTGAACGCCGCAGGGTTCCAAGAGACCCAGTACTTC. Translating it yields CASSLNAAGFQETQYF.

This rearrangement joins TRBV19 to TRBJ2-7, with 8 positions matching TRBD2. The CDR3 extends over 15 amino acids. V lost 5 bases to trimming and J lost 3 bases; unmatched junction nucleotides: 9. Germline V gene lookup returns CDR1 LNHDA and CDR2 SQIVND (reference sequence). CDR3 DNA: TGTGCCAGTAGTGCTTCCGGGACTAGTGGCTACGAGCAGTACTTC. Its translation is CASSASGTSGYEQYF.

This clonotype came up many times. The chain employs TRBV6-1 and TRBJ2-7; D is unresolved. V lost 7 bases, J lost 4 bases, and 20 bases lay in between. Per the germline V gene, CDR1 is MNHNS and CDR2 is SASEGT. The CDR3 is made up of 15 amino acids. The CDR3 DNA is TGTGCCAGCAATCCCTTCGGCAACACGGGTTACGAGCAGTACTTC. This encodes CASNPFGNTGYEQYF.

There are many counts of this clonotype. J is TRBJ1-1 and V is TRBV6-5; unclear D gene. The CDR3 covers 15 residues. Germline V gene lookup returns CDR1 MNHEY and CDR2 SVGAGI. V was clipped by 2 bases and J by 3 bases, with 13 bases between them. The DNA for the CDR3 is TGTGCCAGCAGTTACCGGTCGGCCGGGGACACTGAAGCTTTCTTT. Protein: CASSYRSAGDTEAFF.

This clonotype was seen many times. The CDR3 sequence: CSATGSYEQYF. As DNA, the CDR3 is TGCAGTGCTACGGGTTCTTACGAGCAGTACTTC. The V and J genes are TRBV20-1 and TRBJ2-7; the D is unclear. Germline V gene data show CDR1 as DFQATT and CDR2 as SNEGSKA (reference sequence). Trimming removed 4 bases at V and 4 bases at J, with 8 bases between. The CDR3 loop spans 11 amino acids.

The J gene is TRBJ1-5, the V gene TRBV2; 7 positions agree with TRBD1. CDR3 length equals 14 residues. Trimming removed 5 bases from V and 7 bases from J; junction bases left unmatched: 8. Germline V lookup: CDR1 SNHLY, CDR2 FYNNEI. CDR3: CASSRDSSAQPQHF. For the CDR3, the DNA is TGTGCCAGCAGTCGGGACAGTTCAGCCCAGCCCCAGCATTTT.

This clonotype appeared many times. V and J are TRBV7-3 and TRBJ2-7; D is perhaps TRBD1 (5 bases). Germline V gene lookup returns CDR1 SGHTA and CDR2 FQGTGA. The CDR3 totals 13 residues. With 3 bases removed from V and 2 bases from J, the gap between germline ends came to 8 bases. For the CDR3, the DNA is TGTGCCAGCAGCTTTGGGGCTACCTACGAGCAGTACTTC. It encodes CASSFGATYEQYF. Together with reference TRBV7-3 and TRBJ2-7, the CDR3 gives the full variable domain: GAGVSQTPSNKVTEKGKYVELRCDPISGHTALYWYRQSLGQGPEFLIYFQGTGAADDSGLPNDRFFAVRPEGSVSTLKIQRTERGDSAVYLCASSFGATYEQYFGPGTRLTVT.

The sample holds many counts of this clonotype. The chain carries TRBV10-2 and TRBJ2-7, with no clear D. The germline V gene encodes CDR1 WSHSY and CDR2 SAAADI. The CDR3 is made up of 13 amino acids. V lost 2 bases, J lost 2 bases, and 7 bases lay in between. As DNA, the CDR3 is TGCGCCAGCAGTGAGACCCGACCCTACGAGCAGTACTTC. This sequence encodes CASSETRPYEQYF.

This clonotype was observed at least ten times. This rearrangement joins TRBV28 to TRBJ1-5; perhaps TRBD1 as D (5 bases). Looked up from germline, CDR1 is MDHEN and CDR2 is SYDVKM. Deletions cut 5 bases from V and 6 bases from J, with 17 bases between. CDR3 length: 15 amino acids. The CDR3 is CASSAGGNSRQPQHF. The CDR3 nucleotides read TGTGCCAGCAGTGCCGGGGGGAATTCACGTCAGCCCCAGCATTTT.

This clonotype was counted many times. This chain links TRBV12-3 or TRBV12-4 with TRBJ2-3; 7 positions match TRBD1. This CDR3 is built from 14 residues. V gave up 1 base and J gave up 5 bases; unmatched junction bases: 3. CDR3 region: CASSLGQGIDTQYF. In DNA form, the CDR3 reads TGTGCCAGCAGTTTAGGACAGGGAATAGATACGCAGTATTTT.

This clonotype was seen many times. The chain employs TRBV18 and TRBJ1-2; 8 nucleotides match TRBD1. V shed 4 bases and J 4 bases; nucleotides not matched to a gene: 5. The CDR3 totals 14 residues. Per the germline V gene, CDR1 is KGHSH and CDR2 is LQKENI. CDR3 protein: CASSRTGLSYGYTF. In DNA form, the CDR3 reads TGTGCCAGCTCACGGACAGGGCTCAGCTATGGCTACACCTTC.

Comments on this clonotype: A read error is possible here, since a much larger clone lies one base away. The V gene is TRBV20-1, the J gene TRBJ2-1, with 11 bases matching TRBD2. CDR1 is DFQATT and CDR2 is SNEGSKA in the germline V gene (reference sequence). This CDR3 is 14 amino acids long. The CDR3 reads CSAIAGGFYNGQFF. The DNA of the CDR3 is TGCAGTGCAATAGCGGGAGGGTTCTACAATGGGCAGTTCTTC.

This clonotype was seen more than once but under ten times. The genes are TRBV9 and TRBJ1-1; maybe TRBD1 (5 bases). From germline, CDR1 is SGDLS and CDR2 YYNGEE. The V end lost 4 bases, the J end lost 2 bases, and 9 bases lay between the germline ends. The CDR3 spans 13 residues. DNA for the CDR3: TGTGCCAGCAGCCGGGACTATAACACTGAAGCTTTCTTT. Translating it yields CASSRDYNTEAFF.

The V call is TRBV4-2, the J call TRBJ1-1, with 7 nucleotides matching TRBD1. The CDR3 extends over 15 amino acids. Looked up from germline, CDR1 is LGHNA and CDR2 is YNFKEQ. Trimming took 3 bases from V and 2 from J; bases not matched to a gene: 6. CDR3 loop: CASSHLQGRNTEAFF. CDR3 DNA sequence: TGTGCCAGCAGCCATTTACAGGGGCGCAACACTGAAGCTTTCTTT.